This is a list of T cell receptor beta chains from one sample in a study of response to subunit inactivated influenza vaccine. MiXCR, applied by TCRdb to the RT-PCR reads, yields one record per CDR3 protein. The data show roughly 760,000 distinct CDR3 sequences, approximately 21% seen once. Sequenced here: PBMCs from blood, sampled less than 6 days after vaccination. All receptors come from a man aged 50-60 years who received an inactivated influenza vaccine. CDR3s include the opening cysteine and the closing phenylalanine or tryptophan. Clone size, where shown, is once, few, many, or a class for clones that have expanded.

CASSKQGGHGYTF	.	TRBV9	TRBJ1-2
CASSFRTSGNSYEQYF	.	TRBV27	TRBJ2-7
CASSLSAASGRASYEQYF	few	TRBV11-2	TRBJ2-7
CASSGGQDPLGVREQFF	.	TRBV10-2	TRBJ2-1
CSAYAGYMNTGELFF	many	TRBV20-1	TRBJ2-2
CASSLMQGRLPHLSTDTQYF	few	TRBV7-8	TRBJ2-3
CASSPEGQRASYEQYF	many	TRBV27	TRBJ2-7
CASSFDRLAGGNEQFF	few	TRBV18	TRBJ2-1
CASSLRQGFNQPQHF	few	TRBV27	TRBJ1-5
CASSFRLAGEPEQYF	.	TRBV7-2	TRBJ2-7
CAWSVLWKETEAFF	.	TRBV30	TRBJ1-1
CASTGPQETQYF	.	TRBV6-2/TRBV6-3	TRBJ2-5
CASSPVTEAFF	once	TRBV11-1	TRBJ1-1
CATSRALSSYEQYF	few	TRBV15	TRBJ2-7
CASRGGSYYEQYF	many	TRBV7-2	TRBJ2-7
CATSLRPGHRPHEQYF	.	TRBV15	TRBJ2-7
CSARAGAGFWEDPYEQYF	.	TRBV20-1	TRBJ2-7
CAISEWFQGEEGQPQHF	.	TRBV10-3	TRBJ1-5
CASTVAALFQETQYF	.	TRBV5-1	TRBJ2-5
CASKGAGGHTEAFF	many	TRBV27	TRBJ1-1
CASSVAEYEQYF	.	TRBV6-2/TRBV6-3	TRBJ2-7
CSVEDPSGRAADTQYF	.	TRBV29-1	TRBJ2-3
CASSQQTGDTQYF	few	TRBV4-3	TRBJ2-3
CSAALDSPLHF	few	TRBV20-1	TRBJ1-6
CSVGPGAYGYTF	.	TRBV29-1	TRBJ1-2
CASSQDKGLAASYEQYF	few	TRBV4-2	TRBJ2-7
CASSSNFGNGELFF	many	TRBV11-2	TRBJ2-2
CASSLGQGLEQETQYF	many	TRBV28	TRBJ2-5
CASSYSRKGGLAGGSYEQYF	once	TRBV6-2/TRBV6-3	TRBJ2-7
CAISDELSTEAFF	few	TRBV10-3	TRBJ1-1
CSARRNTRAEAFF	.	TRBV20-1	TRBJ1-1
CASSLSPGLAGTNEQFF	.	TRBV5-1	TRBJ2-1
CASTHSDRRNQPQHF	.	TRBV27	TRBJ1-5
CATSGRLAGFNEQFF	.	TRBV24-1	TRBJ2-1
CASSPAFGSGADEQYF	.	TRBV19	TRBJ2-7
CASSVTDTYNEQFF	few	TRBV2	TRBJ2-1
CSVAGTSGGRTDTQYF	.	TRBV29-1	TRBJ2-3
CASSPRAASTDTQYF	many	TRBV18	TRBJ2-3
CASSLSEVWEYNEQFF	.	TRBV28	TRBJ2-1
CASSFDGNTQAFF	.	TRBV7-9	TRBJ1-1
CASSQEARGVQPQHF	.	TRBV4-2	TRBJ1-5
CASSEGLAGGGIDTQYF	few	TRBV2	TRBJ2-3
CASRHARGRGPETQYF	few	TRBV12-3/TRBV12-4	TRBJ2-5
CASSLLRRGQETQYF	.	TRBV7-2	TRBJ2-5
CAWSVLRGSNEQFF	few	TRBV30	TRBJ2-1
CASSLNLGSGQPQHF	few	TRBV12-3/TRBV12-4	TRBJ1-5
CAIGTPGNTIYF	few	TRBV6-1	TRBJ1-3
CASSSSGAGELFF	few	TRBV6-5	TRBJ2-2